This TCR beta chain was identified during a study of cytomegalovirus exposure and HLA in healthy donors. Of note for this clone: What it binds is unknown.

Assay: immunoSEQ multiplex PCR; the TCRdb copy retains only in-frame clones and omits some. The sample contains 95,000 to 150,000 clones, approximately 88% of which appear only once. The V and J ends lost 3 bases and 5 bases, in that order; junction bases with no gene match: 15. Germline V gene sequence: CDR1 LNHDA, CDR2 SQIVND (reference sequence). The CDR3 totals 19 residues. Whole-study findings and limits: Subsequent analysis found a tendency for first-cohort TCR clusters to co-occur within the 120 or so validation repertoires. As was reported, the classifier diagnosed cytomegalovirus status with high specificity and sensitivity.

The sequencing input was PBMCs. The chain combines TRBV19 with TRBJ2-1; 11 bases line up with TRBD2. The source of this sequence is a woman between 18 and 29 years old in good health and CMV-seronegative. CDR3: CASSIELAGVFGRDNEQFF. CDR3 in DNA: TGTGCCAGTAGTATCGAACTAGCGGGAGTTTTTGGAAGAGACAATGAGCAGTTCTTC. The whole variable domain, filled in from reference TRBV19 and TRBJ2-1, reads DGGITQSPKYLFRKEGQNVTLSCEQNLNHDAMYWYRQDPGQGLRLIYYSQIVNDFQKGDIAEGYSVSREKKESFPLTVTSAQKNPTAFYLCASSIELAGVFGRDNEQFFGPGTRLTVL.